This T cell receptor beta chain was obtained from a study of blood T cell repertoires in COVID-19. Background on the study: Acute-phase and convalescent COVID-19 samples originated in the United States, Italy and Spain. The analysed material was cDNA or gDNA that came from T cells, B-cell-depleted T cells, or PBMCs.

This clone has just one count. The germline V gene has CDR1 LNHDA and CDR2 SQIVND (reference sequence). This CDR3 is built from 14 residues. Trimming pared 2 bases from V and 4 bases from J, leaving 9 bases between. Original methodology: The assay estimated nucleated cells by amplifying reference gene primers. Clones were read by immunoSEQ multiplex PCR, and TCRdb kept only the in-frame ones, dropping some. Clone size and the V and J calls come from that table; the DNA yielded D and trimming. Of about 53,000 clones listed, about 76% are singletons. This clonotype originated in a man between 65 and 85 years old with active or convalescent COVID-19. The source material was peripheral blood. The J gene is TRBJ1-5, the V gene TRBV19, with no clear D. CDR3 amino acids: CASSIFHSNQPQHF. In DNA, the CDR3 is TGTGCCAGTAGTATATTTCACAGTAATCAGCCCCAGCATTTT.